This entry is about one T cell receptor beta chain. The PCR employed 60 Vbeta primers together with 13 Jbeta primers. Measured with immunoSEQ multiplex PCR; TCRdb has only the in-frame clones, and not every one. The specimen's table records roughly 190,000 clones. The source of the sample is a study of cytomegalovirus exposure and HLA in healthy donors. On the study more broadly: In an early release, HLA-typed donors contributed 75 million to 85 million unique TCR sequences.

After removal of 1 base from V and 7 bases from J, the junction contained 14 bases not matched to a gene. Germline V CDR1 and CDR2: SGHVS, FQNEAQ. The CDR3 is 18 amino acids. This receptor was taken from a man younger than 40 in good health and CMV-seronegative. The sequenced material came from PBMCs. The V gene is TRBV7-8, the J gene TRBJ2-5; the match to TRBD2 covers 11 bases. CDR3 coding DNA: TGTGCCAGCAGCTTAGAGCTTAGCGGGAGGGCCGAAGTGTGGACCCAGTACTTC. This translates into CASSLELSGRAEVWTQYF.